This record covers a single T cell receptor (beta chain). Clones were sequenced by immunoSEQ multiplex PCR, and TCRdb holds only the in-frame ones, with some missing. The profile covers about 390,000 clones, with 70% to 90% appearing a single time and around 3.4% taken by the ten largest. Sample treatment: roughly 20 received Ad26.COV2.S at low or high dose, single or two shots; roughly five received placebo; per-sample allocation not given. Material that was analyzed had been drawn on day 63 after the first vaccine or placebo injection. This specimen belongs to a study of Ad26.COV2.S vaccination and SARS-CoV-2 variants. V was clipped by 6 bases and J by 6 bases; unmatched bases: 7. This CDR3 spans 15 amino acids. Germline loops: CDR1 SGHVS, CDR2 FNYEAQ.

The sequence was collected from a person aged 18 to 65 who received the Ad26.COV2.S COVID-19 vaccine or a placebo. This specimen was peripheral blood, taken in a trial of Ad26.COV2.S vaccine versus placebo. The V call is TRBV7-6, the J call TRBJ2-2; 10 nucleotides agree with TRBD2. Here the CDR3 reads CASRYSGGASGELFF. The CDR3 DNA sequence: TGTGCCAGCAGATACAGCGGGGGGGCGTCCGGGGAGCTGTTTTTT.